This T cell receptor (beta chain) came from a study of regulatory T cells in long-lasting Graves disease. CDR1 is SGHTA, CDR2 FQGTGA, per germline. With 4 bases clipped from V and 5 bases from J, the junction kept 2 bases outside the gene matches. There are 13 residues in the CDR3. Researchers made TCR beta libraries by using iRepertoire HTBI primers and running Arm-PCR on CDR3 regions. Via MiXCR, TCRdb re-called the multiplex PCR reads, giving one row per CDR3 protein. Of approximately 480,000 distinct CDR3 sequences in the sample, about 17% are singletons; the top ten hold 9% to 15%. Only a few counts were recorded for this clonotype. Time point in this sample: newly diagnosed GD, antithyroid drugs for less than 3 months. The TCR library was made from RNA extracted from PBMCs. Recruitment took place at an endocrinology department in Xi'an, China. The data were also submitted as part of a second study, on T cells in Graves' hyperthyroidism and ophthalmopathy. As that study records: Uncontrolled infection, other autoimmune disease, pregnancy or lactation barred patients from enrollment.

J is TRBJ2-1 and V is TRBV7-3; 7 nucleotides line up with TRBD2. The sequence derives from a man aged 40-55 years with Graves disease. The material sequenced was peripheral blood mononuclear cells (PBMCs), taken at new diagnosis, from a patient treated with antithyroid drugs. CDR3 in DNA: TGTGCCAGCAGCTGGGGGGGGAACAATGAGCAGTTCTTC. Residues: CASSWGGNNEQFF.